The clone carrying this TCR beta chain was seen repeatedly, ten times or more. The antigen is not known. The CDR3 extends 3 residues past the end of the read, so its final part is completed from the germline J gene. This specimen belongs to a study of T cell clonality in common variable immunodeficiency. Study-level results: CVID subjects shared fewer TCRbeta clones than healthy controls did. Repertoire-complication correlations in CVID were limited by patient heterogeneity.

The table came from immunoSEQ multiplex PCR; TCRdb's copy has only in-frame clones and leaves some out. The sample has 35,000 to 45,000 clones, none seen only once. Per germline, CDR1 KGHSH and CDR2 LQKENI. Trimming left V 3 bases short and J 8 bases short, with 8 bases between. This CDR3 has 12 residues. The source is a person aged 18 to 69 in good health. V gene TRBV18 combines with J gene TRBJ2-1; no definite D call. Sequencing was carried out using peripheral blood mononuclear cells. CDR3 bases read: TGTGCCAGCTCACCCGGAAGCGATGAG. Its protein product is CASSPGSDE. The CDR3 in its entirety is CASSPGSDEQFF.